Listed below are T cell receptor beta chains from one sample, sequenced in a study of cytomegalovirus exposure and HLA in healthy donors. TCRdb's table, derived via immunoSEQ multiplex PCR, lists solely in-frame clones and lacks some. In the table there are some 150,000 clones, 82% of which are singletons. The specimen was PBMCs. The receptor set was obtained from a woman between 50 and 59 years old in good health and CMV-seropositive. Both conserved end residues are part of each CDR3. Size values are once, few and many counts, or a class for expanded clones, and some rows have none.

v_call	j_call	clone_size	cdr3_aa
TRBV27	TRBJ2-2	NA	CASSLSRRGAGELFF
TRBV27	TRBJ2-3	few	CASSFLAGGPGDTQYF
TRBV9	TRBJ2-6	NA	CASSLPARANVLTF
TRBV12-5	TRBJ1-2	once	CASGSQGDYGYTF
TRBV7-8	TRBJ2-1	NA	CASSANRLAGGGPYNEQFF
TRBV19	TRBJ2-7	once	CASSPRDRLRWQYF
TRBV19	TRBJ1-5	once	CASSPETGAINQPQHF
TRBV5-1	TRBJ2-3	NA	CASSSWTSGGTDTQYF
TRBV6-5	TRBJ2-1	NA	CASSYAAYNEQFF
TRBV6-1	TRBJ2-3	once	CASSGPDTQYF
TRBV11-1	TRBJ2-2	NA	CASSWTSGETGELFF